This T cell receptor beta chain derives from a study of cytomegalovirus exposure and HLA in healthy donors. Study-wide results and caveats: Cytomegalovirus association was listed for 164 TCR beta chains.

The PCR ran on 60 Vbeta and 13 Jbeta primers. The table came from immunoSEQ multiplex PCR; TCRdb's copy has only in-frame clones and leaves some out. The top ten clones hold approximately 9.9% of a sample with 110,000 or so clones, over 75% of them seen once. Regarding donors, all were healthy bone marrow donors. This clone was seen a single time. The antigen is unknown. The sequenced material came from PBMCs. This TCR was sampled from a man aged 40-49 years in good health and CMV-seropositive.

The CDR3 sequence: CASSPWARGGNTIYF. CDR3 in DNA: TGTGCCAGCAGCCCCTGGGCTCGGGGGGGAAACACCATATATTTT. V is TRBV9 and J is TRBJ1-3, with a weak D call TRBD1 (5 bases). Germline values: CDR1 SGDLS, CDR2 YYNGEE. V dropped 4 bases and J dropped 4 bases, with 15 bases sitting between them. The CDR3 covers 15 residues.